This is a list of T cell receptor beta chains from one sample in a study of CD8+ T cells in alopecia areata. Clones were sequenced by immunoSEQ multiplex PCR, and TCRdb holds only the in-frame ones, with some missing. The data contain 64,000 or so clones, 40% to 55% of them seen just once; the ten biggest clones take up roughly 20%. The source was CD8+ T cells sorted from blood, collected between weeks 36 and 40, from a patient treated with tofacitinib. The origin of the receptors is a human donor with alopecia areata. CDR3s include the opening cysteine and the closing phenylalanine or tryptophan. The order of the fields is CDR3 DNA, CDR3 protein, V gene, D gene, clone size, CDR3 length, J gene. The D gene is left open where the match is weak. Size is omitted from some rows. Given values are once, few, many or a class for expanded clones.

TGCAGCGTTGACGGCCAGCCCCAGCATTTT,CSVDGQPQHF,TRBV29-1,NA,NA,10,TRBJ1-5
TGTGCCAGTATGGGTTTGAGGACTACAAGCAATCAGCCCCAGCATTTT,CASMGLRTTSNQPQHF,TRBV19,NA,few,16,TRBJ1-5
TGTGCCAGCAGTGATTGGAAGCAGTACTTC,CASSDWKQYF,TRBV25-1,NA,NA,10,TRBJ2-7
TGCAGCGTCCGGGACAGGGTTGATGGCTACACCTTC,CSVRDRVDGYTF,TRBV29-1,TRBD1,few,12,TRBJ1-2
TGTGCCATCAGTGAGGAGGAACGGAGCTCCTACGAGCAGTACTTC,CAISEEERSSYEQYF,TRBV10-3,NA,few,15,TRBJ2-7
TGTGCCAGCAGCTTGAGGCAGAGCCAAGAGACCCAGTACTTC,CASSLRQSQETQYF,TRBV5-6,NA,NA,14,TRBJ2-5
TGTGCCAGCAGTAGCACGGACAGGTCCAACTATGGCTACACCTTC,CASSSTDRSNYGYTF,TRBV27,TRBD1,NA,15,TRBJ1-2
TGTGCCAGCAGTGCTACGGCAGGGAAAGGCCCAGATACGCAGTATTTT,CASSATAGKGPDTQYF,TRBV6-4,NA,NA,16,TRBJ2-3
TGTGCCGAAACTAAGCGGGAGGGCGTCTATGAGCAGTTCTTC,CAETKREGVYEQFF,TRBV30,TRBD2,few,14,TRBJ2-1
TGTGCCAGTAGTACCCGGCCAGGGCTACCCTACGAGCAGTACTTC,CASSTRPGLPYEQYF,TRBV19,NA,NA,15,TRBJ2-7
TGTGCCAGTAGTATAGATGGGGTTCCTAGCTCTCTTAGCTACAATGAGCAGTTCTTC,CASSIDGVPSSLSYNEQFF,TRBV19,NA,NA,19,TRBJ2-1
TGTGCCAGCAGTGACGGACAGGACGCAGATACGCAGTATTTT,CASSDGQDADTQYF,TRBV6-4,TRBD1,medium-sized,14,TRBJ2-3
TGCGCCAGCAGCTGGGAGGACAGGGGCCGACGGGAGACCCAGTACTTC,CASSWEDRGRRETQYF,TRBV5-1,TRBD1,NA,16,TRBJ2-5
TGTGCCAGCAGTGAAGGGGCAACCTACGAGCAGTACTTC,CASSEGATYEQYF,TRBV25-1,NA,NA,13,TRBJ2-7
TGTGCCTGGGCGGATGCAGGGTACGAGACCCAGTACTTC,CAWADAGYETQYF,TRBV30,NA,NA,13,TRBJ2-5
TGCGCCAGCACCTTAGCGGGAGACCGCCCCTACAATGAGCAGTTCTTC,CASTLAGDRPYNEQFF,TRBV4-1,TRBD2,few,16,TRBJ2-1
TGTGCCAGCAGCGCCTCGGGCGGGTATGGCTACACCTTC,CASSASGGYGYTF,TRBV9,NA,NA,13,TRBJ1-2
TGTGCCAGCCGTCACGGAGGGCCTGGGGAGCTGTTTTTT,CASRHGGPGELFF,TRBV19,NA,NA,13,TRBJ2-2
TGCAGCGTTATTAGCGGGAGTTCCTACAATGAGCAGTTCTTC,CSVISGSSYNEQFF,TRBV29-1,TRBD2,few,14,TRBJ2-1
TGTGCCAGCAGCGTCAAAGGAGGCTACGAGCAGTACTTC,CASSVKGGYEQYF,TRBV9,NA,once,13,TRBJ2-7
TGTGCCAGCGGCAGGGGAACTGAAGCTTTCTTT,CASGRGTEAFF,TRBV6-1,NA,NA,11,TRBJ1-1
TGTGCCAGCAGCATAAATAGCGGGAGGGAGAGCGGGGAGCTGTTTTTT,CASSINSGRESGELFF,TRBV9,TRBD2,NA,16,TRBJ2-2
TGTGCCAGCAGCTTGACTAGACAGGGTACCTACGAGCAGTACTTC,CASSLTRQGTYEQYF,TRBV11-2,NA,NA,15,TRBJ2-7
TGTGCCAGCAGTTTCCCGACGACCGGTAGTGAGCAGTTCTTC,CASSFPTTGSEQFF,TRBV27,NA,NA,14,TRBJ2-1
TGTGCCAACTTGGACCCGACCTACGAGCAGTACTTC,CANLDPTYEQYF,TRBV2,NA,NA,12,TRBJ2-7
TGCGCCAGCAGCCAAGATAGTTCGGGAACGCAGTATTTT,CASSQDSSGTQYF,TRBV7-3,NA,NA,13,TRBJ2-3
TGCAGCGTCAGCCAAGAGACCCAGTACTTC,CSVSQETQYF,TRBV29-1,NA,few,10,TRBJ2-5
TGTGCCAGCAGCCAAGAACCGAATTGGGCGTCGGCTTTGCATTTT,CASSQEPNWASALHF,TRBV4-2,NA,few,15,TRBJ1-5
TGCGCCAGCAGCCAGCGGACTAGCGGGAACTACGAGCAGTACTTC,CASSQRTSGNYEQYF,TRBV4-1,TRBD2,NA,15,TRBJ2-7
TGTGCCAGCAGTTTACAGTACGGTAGCACAGATACGCAGTATTTT,CASSLQYGSTDTQYF,TRBV27,NA,NA,15,TRBJ2-3
TGTGACAGCAGCTTATCCGTTTTGAACATTCAGTACTTC,CDSSLSVLNIQYF,TRBV5-6,NA,NA,13,TRBJ2-4
TGTGCCTGGAGTAGGGGCAGCACTGAAGCTTTCTTT,CAWSRGSTEAFF,TRBV30,NA,NA,12,TRBJ1-1
TGTGCCAGTAGTATGACCGGAAGCTACGAGCAGTACTTC,CASSMTGSYEQYF,TRBV19,NA,few,13,TRBJ2-7
TGCGCCAGCAGCCAAGTACTAGCGGCTCAAGAGACCCAGTACTTC,CASSQVLAAQETQYF,TRBV4-3,TRBD2,NA,15,TRBJ2-5
TGTGCCAGCAGTTACTCGACGGAGGGAAACACCATATATTTT,CASSYSTEGNTIYF,TRBV6-5,NA,few,14,TRBJ1-3
TGTGCCACCATGGGGTACCCTTCCCATGGCTACACCTTC,CATMGYPSHGYTF,TRBV6-5,NA,NA,13,TRBJ1-2
TGTGCCAGCAGCCTGGCGGTACAGGGGACTGAAGCTTTCTTT,CASSLAVQGTEAFF,TRBV27,TRBD1,few,14,TRBJ1-1
TGTGCCAGTAGTATTGCGGACGCTGGAACCAATCAGCCCCAGCATTTT,CASSIADAGTNQPQHF,TRBV19,NA,NA,16,TRBJ1-5
TGTGCCAGCAGGCTCTCCTACGAGCAGTACTTC,CASRLSYEQYF,TRBV6-1,NA,once,11,TRBJ2-7
TGTGCCAGCAGCCGGGGACTAGGTGGCTACAATGAGCAGTTCTTC,CASSRGLGGYNEQFF,TRBV27,TRBD2,NA,15,TRBJ2-1
TGCAGCGTTGAGAGGGGGCACGAGCAGTACTTC,CSVERGHEQYF,TRBV29-1,TRBD1,NA,11,TRBJ2-7
TGTGCCAGCAGCCCTTACACGGCCCAGGAGACCCAGTACTTC,CASSPYTAQETQYF,TRBV7-9,NA,NA,14,TRBJ2-5
TGTGCCAGCAGCTCCCGGGTAGGGAGAAAGACTGAAGCTTTCTTT,CASSSRVGRKTEAFF,TRBV7-6,NA,few,15,TRBJ1-1
TGTGCCACCGCCGAAAGGACTAGCGGGAGGGCAGGAACATACGAGCAGTACTTC,CATAERTSGRAGTYEQYF,TRBV27,TRBD2,few,18,TRBJ2-7
TGTGCCAGCTCACACTCCTACGAGCAGTACTTC,CASSHSYEQYF,TRBV18,NA,NA,11,TRBJ2-7
TGTGCCAGTAGTATTAGCGGGAGTGGACACATTCAGTACTTC,CASSISGSGHIQYF,TRBV19,TRBD2,NA,14,TRBJ2-4
TGTGCCAGCAGTTACCGGACGGCAACTAATGAAAAACTGTTTTTT,CASSYRTATNEKLFF,TRBV6-6,NA,NA,15,TRBJ1-4
TGCGCCAGCAGTCCGGACTCCAACACAGATACGCAGTATTTT,CASSPDSNTDTQYF,TRBV4-1,NA,NA,14,TRBJ2-3
TGTGCCTGGAGTTTACCCAGGGGGTATGGCTACACCTTC,CAWSLPRGYGYTF,TRBV30,TRBD1,NA,13,TRBJ1-2
TGTGCCAGCAGCCGCGGACTAGCGGGGACAGATACGCAGTATTTT,CASSRGLAGTDTQYF,TRBV11-2,TRBD2,few,15,TRBJ2-3
TGTGCCACCAGCATTGGTCTTAAAGAGACCCAGTACTTC,CATSIGLKETQYF,TRBV15,NA,few,13,TRBJ2-5
TGTGCCAGCAGCAAGGGAGCACAGGATTCGAACACTGAAGCTTTCTTT,CASSKGAQDSNTEAFF,TRBV5-4,NA,NA,16,TRBJ1-1
TGTGCCGGACTTGGACTAGCGGGACCGAACACCGGGGAGCTGTTTTTT,CAGLGLAGPNTGELFF,TRBV30,TRBD2,NA,16,TRBJ2-2
TGTGCCAGCAGGCAGGGCCAGGCCCAGCCCCAGCATTTT,CASRQGQAQPQHF,TRBV27,NA,NA,13,TRBJ1-5
TGTGCCAGCAGCGTAGGTGACAACGAGCAGTACTTC,CASSVGDNEQYF,TRBV9,NA,NA,12,TRBJ2-7
TGTGCCTGGAGGCCAGGAGGCCACGAGCAGTACTTC,CAWRPGGHEQYF,TRBV30,NA,NA,12,TRBJ2-7
TGCGCCAGCAGCCAACGCGGGGGCCCCGGCTCCTACAATGAGCAGTTCTTC,CASSQRGGPGSYNEQFF,TRBV4-3,NA,few,17,TRBJ2-1